This T cell receptor beta chain was profiled in a study of cytomegalovirus exposure and HLA in healthy donors (dated by TCRdb to 2016 to 2017). At the level of the whole study: An earlier analysis of approximately 590 of the donors reported 250 to 300 Gb of sequence data and 120 million or so unique TCR beta sequences from 190 million or so T cells. Besides the first cohort of some 670 subjects, a separate validation cohort made up of about 120 different subjects was used. A few DR-DQ haplotypes were handled as single units for association and clustering because linkage in the cohort was strong. Alongside the repertoire data, information on donor age, sex, ethnicity and CMV serostatus was compiled. Genome-wide SNP genotypes for about three fifths of the 666 donors were used in a later genetic analysis, which treated that subset as a discovery cohort. Both class I and class II loci were covered by HLA typing, at four-digit resolution. Typing coverage differed by locus: A, B, C, DRB1 and DQB1 were typed in roughly 629-630 donors, DQA1 in approximately 520, DPA1 in some 570, and DPB1 in 400 to 490. The T cell repertoires of under 750 subjects were profiled by immunosequencing and related to cytomegalovirus serostatus. Among about 390 genotyped donors of the cohort, an average of roughly 240,000 unique TCR beta nucleotide sequences were sequenced per donor, roughly 18% of them non-productive. An early release covering roughly 640 HLA-typed donors comprised roughly 300 gigabases of sequencing data and tens of millions of unique TCR sequences. In an earlier analysis of several hundred of the donors, high-throughput TCR beta sequencing was used to judge whether each TCR beta V gene segment behaved as functional or pseudogenic. To study patterns of TCR occurrence, a later analysis re-analyzed previously published TCR beta repertoires from around 670 donors and added high-resolution HLA genotyping. The study aimed to test whether signatures of past pathogen exposure could be identified by cataloging public T cell receptors. To predict cytomegalovirus infection status, the study combined high-throughput TCR immunosequencing, statistical association of individual TCRs with disease status, and machine learning. Of the approximately 400 genotyped donors, roughly 85% fell in the genetic ancestry cluster associated with self-reported Caucasian donors. In the later analysis, no new phenotypic data were used to find candidate immune exposures; instead, reliance was placed on TCR beta sequences and their occurrence across donors. Every discovery cohort repertoire had been produced on one sequencing platform. Findings and caveats that apply to the study as a whole: In a later analysis, most CMV-associated TCR beta chains were found to appear HLA-restricted, with HLA associations seemingly driven largely by CMV exposure. CMV serostatus was the only immune exposure information available for the cohort. The study listed over 150 TCR beta chains as associated with cytomegalovirus. Correlated functional status among segregating V segments might reflect linkage disequilibrium, but an unknown experimental factor could not be ruled out. Because the 87-base-pair reads could not distinguish some IMGT-functional V segments, including TRBV6-2 and TRBV6-3, those segments were excluded. The classifier was reported to diagnose cytomegalovirus status with high specificity and sensitivity in both the original and validation cohorts. Because some donors lacked HLA typing at each locus, the association tests relied only on the typed subset. A further reported finding was that TCR beta sequences accurately predicted the HLA-A and HLA-B alleles for most subjects in the first cohort. In a later analysis, HLA-associated TCR beta chains were found to be more clonally expanded and to have lower generation probabilities than equally common non-associated chains. When HLA alleles, especially DR and DQ, strongly co-occurred, TCR associations were difficult to assign to individual alleles. The earlier analysis of 587 of the donors excluded over 15 rarely observed V segments, including chromosome 9 orphons, because counts were too low. Three of the identified cytomegalovirus-associated TCR beta chains were confirmed in vitro to be specific for cytomegalovirus antigens. Only TCR beta chains were sequenced in this cohort, and the absence of alpha or paired-chain data limited detectable features. Sequencing depth was assumed to be roughly uniform across donors in the presence/absence analyses, though that assumption may not hold. A later analysis associated around 16,000 TCR beta sequences with specific HLA alleles at a false discovery rate of 0.05. Most TCR sequences were seen in very few donors, while some public TCRs were found in many individuals. An earlier analysis of approximately 590 of the donors showed that most TCR beta V segments appeared in productive rearrangements either about 87% or about 30% of the time, which broadly matched IMGT annotations. According to the authors, the approach could potentially be generalized to other disease states and immunological phenotypes. In a later genetic analysis, fewer N-insertions in productive TCRs were reported among donors in an Asian-associated ancestry cluster than the approximately 670-donor mean. V-gene and J-gene trimming of TCR beta chains was associated with a missense DCLRE1C variant in a later genetic analysis, and the association was replicated in an independent cohort. According to a later analysis, parvovirus B19, influenza, CMV and Epstein-Barr virus appeared linked to several top co-occurrence clusters. According to a later analysis, TCR association rates differed among HLA loci, with DRB1 alleles showing the most associated TCRs and HLA-C alleles showing the fewest. The sequencing pipeline was judged likely to have produced a cluster of highly shared sequence variants as a technical artifact.

Library method: the immunoSEQ multiplex PCR assay. For the multiplex PCR, a mixture combining 60 forward primers for TCR Vbeta segments and 13 reverse primers for TCR Jbeta segments was used. Amplification of the CDR3 region of rearranged TCR beta genes was performed with a multiplex PCR assay on genomic DNA. The amplified TCR beta libraries were sequenced on the Illumina HiSeq System as 87-base-pair reads. Under the source paper's analysis protocol: A later analysis counted approximately 84 million unique TCR beta chains across the 666 repertoires, and approximately 11 million of these chains were shared by at least two donors. Raw reads were error-corrected and collapsed into unique sequences with a nearest-neighbor algorithm that merged closely related sequences to remove PCR and sequencing errors. V, D and J gene segments were assigned by aligning CDR3 sequences to IMGT reference sequences. Each retained sequence needed at least a six-nucleotide match to both a V gene segment and a J gene segment. A rearrangement was called productive if the CDR3 had no stop codons and remained in frame with V and J, and every other rearrangement was called non-productive. Following IMGT convention, CDR3 was defined as the stretch from the second conserved V-encoded cysteine to the conserved J-encoded phenylalanine. In an earlier analysis of around 540 of the donors, sequences lacking an unambiguous match to a single V gene segment were excluded. An earlier analysis of fewer than 750 of the donors called V segments functional above 56.7% productive rearrangements and segregating when the between-donor standard deviation exceeded 5%. A statistical classification framework was built for diagnosing cytomegalovirus status from the catalog of TCR beta chain sequences. In a later analysis, TCR nucleotide sequences were compared against IMGT/GENE-DB human TR gene sequences so that V and J genes could be assigned. In a later analysis, CDR3 sequences and most-parsimonious VDJ recombination scenarios were assigned using the TCRdist pipeline. In a later analysis, each TCR beta chain was defined by its CDR3 amino acid sequence together with its V-gene family, and reads lacking a unique V-gene family were excluded. As a way to deal with suspected cross-contamination and a sequencing artifact, a later analysis dropped approximately 570 nucleotide sequences that were highly shared and had low generation probability. A later analysis calculated a clonal expansion index for each public chain from normalized within-repertoire ranks of inferred template counts. In a later analysis, generation probabilities were computed using a VDJ recombination model fitted to out-of-frame rearrangements, and the results were checked against IGoR. In a later analysis, TCR-TCR, TCR-HLA and TCR-CMV co-occurrence was scored with hypergeometric tests, and a repertoire-size bias correction was applied to TCR pairs. To estimate false discovery rates, a later analysis permuted the HLA or CMV assignments 20 times. In a later analysis, co-occurring TCRs were grouped using DBSCAN, with TCRdist sequence similarity added in when clustering inside HLA-allele-positive subsets. For co-occurrence clustering, repertoires with fewer than 30,000 or more than 120,000 public chains were excluded, along with roughly 5 repertoires with anomalous nucleotide sharing. TCRdb took over this immuneACCESS table, retaining in-frame rearrangements with V and J assigned. Such tables are incomplete; in checked studies, under half of the missing clones stem from an unresolved V gene, and the remainder is unexplained. The V and J calls and clone size were taken over from that table, and D and trimming were inferred from the DNA. The sample table lists 99,000 or so clones, more than 60% of them with a count of one. Around 8.6% of the sample is in the top ten clones.

The cohort consisted of hundreds of healthy bone marrow donors. At the time of sampling, every cohort member was nominally healthy, though immune exposures that went unrecorded were likely present. The donor was CMV seropositive and was included in the group of almost 300 seropositive cohort members. Each donor provided a peripheral blood sample, and peripheral blood mononuclear cells were used for TCR beta sequencing. The Qiagen DNeasy Blood Extraction Kit was used to extract genomic DNA from the blood cell samples. For CDR1 and CDR2, the germline V gene lists SGHDT and YYEEEE. Deletion took 1 base off V and 4 bases off J, with a span of 20 bases between the germline ends. Measured from the cysteine to the phenylalanine, the CDR3 is 17 residues long. The sequence is cut down to CDR3 DNA, 51 bases in frame from base 1. As to this clone: Its antigen is unknown. No much larger clonotype is one base removed from it; base qualities were not supplied.

The rearranged segments are TRBV5-6 and TRBJ1-2; the best D guess is TRBD1, with 5 bases matching. Sequencing used PBMCs. This sequence was found in a woman aged 40-49 years in good health and CMV-seropositive. The bases read TGTGCCAGCAGCTTGTCCCCCGCTAGGGGCCACACCTATGGCTACACCTTC. It encodes CASSLSPARGHTYGYTF.